This T cell receptor (beta chain) is from a study of Siglec-9 on CD8 T cells in melanoma. Notes on the study in general: In melanoma tumors, a Siglec-9-marked effector memory CD8+ subset reportedly appeared to accumulate.

As regards this clone: The antigen remains undetermined.

Method: immunoSEQ multiplex PCR; TCRdb's copy keeps in-frame clones and lacks some. The table includes about 36,000 clones, approximately 83% detected once. This CDR3 spans 16 amino acids. J was trimmed by 2 bases and V by 4 bases; bases with no gene match: 6. The germline CDR1 and CDR2 sequences are SEHNR and FQNEAQ (reference sequence). This TCR was sampled from a human donor in good health. V usage is TRBV7-9 and J usage is TRBJ1-2; 11 bases map to TRBD1. The sample was Siglec-9- CD8+ T cells sorted from blood. CDR3 bases: TGTGCCAGCAGCTCTCAGGGACAGGGGGTGAACTATGGCTACACCTTC. This translates into CASSSQGQGVNYGYTF.